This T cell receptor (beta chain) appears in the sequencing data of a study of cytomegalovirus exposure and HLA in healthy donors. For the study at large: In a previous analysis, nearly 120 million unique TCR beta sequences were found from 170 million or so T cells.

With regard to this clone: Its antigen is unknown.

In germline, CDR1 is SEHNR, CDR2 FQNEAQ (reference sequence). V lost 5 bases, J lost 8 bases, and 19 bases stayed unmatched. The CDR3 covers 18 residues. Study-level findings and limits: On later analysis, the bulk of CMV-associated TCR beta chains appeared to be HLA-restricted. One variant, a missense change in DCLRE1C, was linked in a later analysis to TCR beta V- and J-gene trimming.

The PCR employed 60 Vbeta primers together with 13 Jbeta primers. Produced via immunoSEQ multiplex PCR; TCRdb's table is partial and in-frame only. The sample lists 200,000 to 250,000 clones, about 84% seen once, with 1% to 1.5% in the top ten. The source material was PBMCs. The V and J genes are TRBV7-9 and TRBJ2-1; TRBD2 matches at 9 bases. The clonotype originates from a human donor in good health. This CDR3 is CASSPSARGGRAGDEQFF. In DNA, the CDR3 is TGTGCCAGCAGCCCGTCGGCCCGGGGCGGGAGGGCCGGGGATGAGCAGTTCTTC.